This T cell receptor (beta chain) was observed in a study of blood T cell repertoires in COVID-19. Germline CDR1 MRHNA, CDR2 SNTAGT. This CDR3 has 15 residues. The V segment lost 6 bases and the J segment 6 bases; nucleotides outside the gene matches: 8. Method: immunoSEQ multiplex PCR; TCRdb's copy keeps in-frame clones and lacks some. Counted here are about 210,000 clones, 92% occurring once; the ten biggest clones make up about 1.3%. The V call is TRBV6-4, the J call TRBJ2-2; 9 bases are a match to TRBD1. The source material was peripheral blood. This clonotype was obtained from a young man with acute or convalescent COVID-19. The CDR3 DNA follows: TGTGCCAGCAGCAGCAGGACAGGGGAGGCCGGGGAGCTGTTTTTT. Translated, it gives CASSSRTGEAGELFF.